These 8 T cell receptor beta chains share one sample of origin, sequenced in a study of beta chain features in type 1 diabetes. Expressed TCRB transcripts were sequenced because the isolated RNA had all been reverse transcribed beforehand. Libraries were prepared by immunoSEQ multiplex PCR; TCRdb keeps only in-frame clonotypes and omits some of them. The sample lists around 300,000 clones; approximately 9.9% were seen once. The sequencing input was naive CD4+ T cells from blood. These receptors came from a woman in her 30s in good health.

The rearrangement links TRBV5-1 to TRBJ2-7; 11 bases fit TRBD2. The CDR3 is 15 residues long. Germline trimming cut 2 bases from V and 7 bases from J; bases unmatched to any gene: 8. The germline CDR1 and CDR2 sequences are SGHRS and YFSETQ. CDR3 in amino acids: CASSLRTSGSGEQYF. For the CDR3, the DNA is TGCGCCAGCAGCTTACGGACTAGCGGGTCAGGGGAGCAGTACTTC.

This chain joins TRBV25-1 and TRBJ2-7; 7 bases are shared with TRBD1. The J segment lost 1 base and the V segment lost 1 base, leaving 4 bases of the junction unmatched. The CDR3 covers 15 residues. Germline assignment: CDR1 MGHDK and CDR2 SYGVNS. The CDR3, as DNA: TGTGCCAGCAGTGAATCCGGACAGGCGTCCTACGAGCAGTACTTC. Translation: CASSESGQASYEQYF.

This clone was counted between two and nine times. This sequence joins TRBV5-4 and TRBJ2-1; 7 bases map to TRBD1. The germline V gene encodes CDR1 SGHNT and CDR2 YYREEE (reference sequence). V dropped 4 bases and J dropped 2; count of bases not matched to a gene: 15. The CDR3 has 18 residues. The CDR3 DNA follows: TGTGCCAGCAGCCCAACCCCAAGCGACAGGGTCACCTACAATGAGCAGTTCTTC. Translating gives CASSPTPSDRVTYNEQFF.

The V and J genes are TRBV7-2 and TRBJ1-5, with D possibly being TRBD1 (6 bases). There are 14 residues in the CDR3. Between the trimmed V and J ends, which lost 4 bases and 0 bases, there was a span of 7 bases. Germline V gene sequence: CDR1 SGHTA, CDR2 FQGNSA. The CDR3 DNA reads TGTGCCAGCAGCTCGGACAGTAGCAATCAGCCCCAGCATTTT. Its protein is CASSSDSSNQPQHF.

The J gene is TRBJ2-1, the V gene TRBV7-2; TRBD1 matches at 8 bases. Germline CDR1 is SGHTA and CDR2 is FQGNSA. The CDR3 has 14 amino acids. V was pared by 3 bases and J by 5 bases, with 3 bases of the junction left unmatched. CDR3 in amino acids: CASSFVTGDNEQFF. The CDR3 coding sequence is TGTGCCAGCAGCTTCGTGACAGGGGACAATGAGCAGTTCTTC. Looking up the rest from reference TRBV7-2 and TRBJ2-1 gives the full variable domain: GAGVSQSPSNKVTEKGKDVELRCDPISGHTALYWYRQSLGQGLEFLIYFQGNSAPDKSGLPSDRFSAERTGGSVSTLTIQRTQQEDSAVYLCASSFVTGDNEQFFGPGTRLTVL.

The chain recombines TRBV9 with TRBJ1-1, with no clear D. The V end lost 3 bases, the J end lost 1 base, and 10 bases lay between the germline ends. CDR1 and CDR2 from the germline V gene are SGDLS and YYNGEE. The CDR3 is made up of 14 amino acids. As DNA, the CDR3 is TGTGCCAGCAGCGCAGACATAAGGAACACTGAAGCTTTCTTT. It specifies CASSADIRNTEAFF.

The gene calls are TRBV9 and TRBJ1-3; D unclear. Trimming stripped 4 bases from V and 0 bases from J, with 8 bases between. CDR1 is SGDLS and CDR2 is YYNGEE in the germline V gene. There are 14 residues in the CDR3. CDR3 residues: CASSPPSSGNTIYF. CDR3 coding DNA: TGTGCCAGCAGCCCCCCTAGCTCTGGAAACACCATATATTTT.

A few counts support this clone. The chain joins TRBV10-3 to TRBJ2-7; 9 bases agree with TRBD2. The CDR3 runs 14 residues. The ends lost 5 bases at V and 2 bases at J; junction bases unmatched: 4. Germline CDR1 ENHRY, CDR2 SYGVKD. The CDR3 DNA is TGTGCCATCAGTTCGACTAGCGGAACCTACGAGCAGTACTTC. It translates to CAISSTSGTYEQYF.